Below, 2 T cell receptor beta chains from the same sample are listed, as sequenced in a study of cytomegalovirus exposure and HLA in healthy donors. With 60 Vbeta and 13 Jbeta primers, the PCR was carried out. Clones were read by immunoSEQ multiplex PCR, and TCRdb kept only the in-frame ones, dropping some. The top ten clones hold about 0.77% of a sample with 200,000 or so clones, over 80% of them seen once. Material: PBMCs. The source is a boy aged 2 to 10 in good health and CMV-seronegative.

About this clone: At one of its ends the junction is not consistent with the germline gene, which may arise from a read error. The chain combines TRBV4-1 with TRBJ2-1; D might be TRBD2 (7 bases). Germline V CDR1 and CDR2: MGHRA, YSYEKL. This CDR3 has 15 residues. Here the CDR3 DNA reads TGCGCCAGCAGCCAATGGGGGGGCTCCAACAATGAGCAGTTCTTC. Translation gives CASSQWGGSNNEQFF.

The chain couples TRBV29-1 to TRBJ1-2; D uncertain. The CDR3 spans 14 residues. Germline V lookup: CDR1 SQVTM, CDR2 ANQGSEA. V was clipped by 4 bases and J by 0 bases, with 12 bases between them. CDR3 loop: CSVAEGSANYGYTF. The DNA of the CDR3 is TGCAGCGTTGCGGAGGGATCCGCTAACTATGGCTACACCTTC.